The 5 T cell receptor beta chains below come from one sample, sequenced in a study of blood T cell repertoires in COVID-19. TCRdb keeps only in-frame clones here, not all; method: immunoSEQ multiplex PCR. The table includes a few hundred thousand clones, 90% detected once. The sequenced material came from PBMCs or T cells enriched from blood (not recorded which). The source of these receptors is a woman aged 18-29 years with acute COVID-19.

The V call is TRBV7-9, the J call TRBJ2-1; TRBD2 might be the D (5 bases). Trimming took off 5 bases at V and 1 base at J, with 18 bases between the two ends. The germline CDR1 and CDR2 sequences are SEHNR and FQNEAQ (reference sequence). The CDR3 spans 17 residues. The CDR3 region is CASSDNPHGISYNEQFF. The CDR3 nucleotides are TGTGCCAGCAGCGATAACCCCCACGGGATTTCCTACAATGAGCAGTTCTTC. Complete variable domain (other parts from reference TRBV7-9 and TRBJ2-1): DTGVSQNPRHKITKRGQNVTFRCDPISEHNRLYWYRQTLGQGPEFLTYFQNEAQLEKSRLLSDRFSAERPKGSFSTLEIQRTEQGDSAMYLCASSDNPHGISYNEQFFGPGTRLTVL.

A note on this clone: Other DNA sequences in this specimen translate into the identical CDR3. This rearrangement joins TRBV28 to TRBJ2-1, with TRBD2 matching over 9 bases. Looked up from germline, CDR1 is MDHEN and CDR2 is SYDVKM. V dropped 5 bases and J dropped 5; count of bases not matched to a gene: 4. The CDR3 runs 14 residues. Written as DNA, the CDR3 is TGTGCCAGCAGTCTAGCGGGATCGGACAATGAGCAGTTCTTC. It is translated as CASSLAGSDNEQFF.

The chain uses TRBV21-1 and TRBJ2-5; the listed D gene, TRBD2, was not tested against the DNA. TRBV21-1 is deemed a pseudogene. The CDR3 runs to 17 residues. The CDR3 is CASSKYLAGGKQETQYF. In DNA, the CDR3 is TGTGCCAGCAGCAAATACCTAGCGGGAGGGAAACAAGAGACCCAGTACTTC.

This chain joins TRBV9 and TRBJ2-6; TRBD2 is a possible D gene (5 bases). V was trimmed by 0 bases and J by 0 bases, leaving 7 bases between them. The CDR3 runs to 16 residues. Germline CDR1 and CDR2: SGDLS and YYNGEE. CDR3 DNA sequence: TGTGCCAGCAGCGTAGGGGGAGTCTCTGGGGCCAACGTCCTGACTTTC. Encoded protein: CASSVGGVSGANVLTF.

About this clone itself: Different DNA sequences within this sample yield the same CDR3. This chain joins TRBV7-9 and TRBJ1-5; unclear D gene. CDR1 and CDR2 (germline): SEHNR, FQNEAQ (reference sequence). The CDR3 runs to 15 residues. The germline V and J ends were trimmed by 1 base and 1 base, with 8 bases remaining between them. The CDR3 DNA reads TGTGCCAGCAGCTTAGACGGCGGGAGCAATCAGCCCCAGCATTTT. This translates into CASSLDGGSNQPQHF.